These 20 T cell receptor beta chains were sequenced from one sample in a study of control samples from healthy donors and cancer patients. Here immunoSEQ multiplex PCR was the method, and the copy in TCRdb shows in-frame clones only, minus some. The sample lists roughly 180,000 clones; more than 85% were seen once. Sequenced input: blood. These TCRs come from a woman aged 40-49 years in good health.

Only one count was recorded for this clone. This may stem from a read error, because a much larger clone lies one nucleotide away. V usage is TRBV7-6 and J usage is TRBJ1-2; TRBD1 matches 7 bases. The ends lost 3 bases at V and 3 bases at J; junction bases unmatched: 1. CDR3 length: 13 residues. The germline CDR1 and CDR2 sequences are SGHVS and FNYEAQ. CDR3 region: CASSFGTDYGYTF. The CDR3 bases are TGTGCCAGCAGCTTCGGGACAGACTATGGCTACACCTTC.

The chain combines TRBV10-3 with TRBJ2-1; the D is unclear. The V gene lost 4 bases and the J gene lost 0 bases, with 25 bases spanning the gap. From germline, CDR1 is ENHRY and CDR2 SYGVKD. The CDR3 contains 20 residues. The CDR3 reads CAISGLGFQSTSSSYNEQFF. DNA of the CDR3: TGTGCCATCAGTGGACTGGGATTTCAGTCGACCTCGAGCTCCTACAATGAGCAGTTCTTC.

This chain joins TRBV7-9 and TRBJ1-1; possibly TRBD1 for D (5 bases). The germline CDR1 and CDR2 sequences are SEHNR and FQNEAQ (reference sequence). Trimming pared 5 bases from V and 6 bases from J, leaving 19 bases between. The length of the CDR3 is 15 residues. DNA for the CDR3: TGTGCCAGCAGCCCTAAGGACCGACTGGGGGCTGAAGCTTTCTTT. This codes for CASSPKDRLGAEAFF.

V is TRBV7-3 and J is TRBJ2-5; 7 bases are shared with TRBD2. Germline CDR1 SGHTA, CDR2 FQGTGA. V lost 5 bases, J lost 1 base, and 7 bases stayed unmatched. This CDR3 contains 15 residues. Here the CDR3 reads CASSAWAGVQETQYF. Here the CDR3 DNA reads TGTGCCAGCAGCGCATGGGCGGGGGTCCAAGAGACCCAGTACTTC.

This clone appeared once. The junction differs from germline at one of its ends, possibly a read error. The V gene is TRBV6-1, the J gene TRBJ1-6, with TRBD1 identical over 9 bases. CDR1 is MNHNS, CDR2 SASEGT, per germline. This CDR3 is built from 15 residues. The CDR3 nucleotides read TGTGCCAGCAGTGACGTGGGACAGGGACATTCCCCCCTCCACTTT. Its protein is CASSDVGQGHSPLHF.

V and J are TRBV2 and TRBJ1-6, with D tentatively TRBD1 (5 bases). CDR1 is SNHLY, CDR2 FYNNEI, per germline. The CDR3 covers 17 residues. Trimming cost V 7 bases and J 0 bases, with 16 bases left between them. CDR3 DNA sequence: TGTGCCAGCACCGCGGAGGGGATGAGCTCCTATAATTCACCCCTCCACTTT. It specifies CASTAEGMSSYNSPLHF.

The chain uses TRBV2 and TRBJ2-3, with D tentatively TRBD1 (7 bases). V was cut by 9 bases and J by 2 bases, with 18 bases left in between. CDR1 and CDR2 (germline): SNHLY, FYNNEI. The CDR3 spans 15 residues. CDR3 in DNA: TGTGCCAGGGGGATCAGGGGGGTCTTCACAGATACGCAGTATTTT. It yields the protein CARGIRGVFTDTQYF.

The genes are TRBV12-3 or TRBV12-4 and TRBJ2-1; D possibly uses TRBD1 or TRBD2 (6 bases each). This CDR3 comprises 13 residues. Trimming cost V 4 bases and J 12 bases, with 16 bases left between them. The DNA for the CDR3 is TGTGCCAGCAGTTCCGGGGGCCACGGGGTGCAGTTCTTC. Translated, it gives CASSSGGHGVQFF.

The chain combines TRBV2 with TRBJ2-7; D not resolved. V lost 8 bases and J 0 bases, leaving 14 bases between the germline ends. The germline V gene has CDR1 SNHLY and CDR2 FYNNEI. The length of the CDR3 is 14 residues. In nucleotides, the CDR3 is TGTGCCAGCTCATTCGGTAGCTTCTCCTACGAGCAGTACTTC. It is translated as CASSFGSFSYEQYF. Using reference TRBV2 and TRBJ2-7 for the parts outside the CDR3, the full variable domain is EPEVTQTPSHQVTQMGQEVILRCVPISNHLYFYWYRQILGQKVEFLVSFYNNEISEKSEIFDDQFSVERPDGSNFTLKIRSTKLEDSAMYFCASSFGSFSYEQYFGPGTRLTVT.

This chain uses TRBV20-1 with TRBJ1-1; D gene ambiguous. V shed 3 bases and J shed 8 bases, with 10 bases lying between them. This CDR3 is built from 11 residues. In germline, CDR1 is DFQATT, CDR2 SNEGSKA (reference sequence). CDR3 sequence reads: CSARLETEAFF. The CDR3 nucleotides read TGCAGTGCTAGGCTTGAGACAGAAGCTTTCTTT.

The CDR3 nucleotides are TGTGCCAGCAGTACCGGGTGGGACACTGAAGCTTTCTTT. Encoded protein: CASSTGWDTEAFF. The chain uses TRBV2 and TRBJ1-1; D is undetermined. This CDR3 has 13 residues. The germline V and J ends were trimmed by 5 bases and 3 bases, with 10 bases remaining between them. Germline V gene data show CDR1 as SNHLY and CDR2 as FYNNEI. Drawing the rest from reference TRBV2 and TRBJ1-1, the complete variable domain is EPEVTQTPSHQVTQMGQEVILRCVPISNHLYFYWYRQILGQKVEFLVSFYNNEISEKSEIFDDQFSVERPDGSNFTLKIRSTKLEDSAMYFCASSTGWDTEAFFGQGTRLTVV.

J is TRBJ2-7 and V is TRBV3-1 (or the pseudogene TRBV3-2); weak D call: TRBD2 (6 bases). Germline V gives CDR1 LGHDT, CDR2 YNNKEL (reference sequence). This CDR3 is built from 14 residues. Trimming cost V 1 base and J 6 bases, with 13 bases left between them. The CDR3 is CASSQVSRGGEQYF. CDR3 nucleotide sequence: TGTGCCAGCAGCCAAGTCTCGCGGGGCGGCGAGCAGTACTTC.

This clone was observed a single time. This chain connects TRBV6-6 to TRBJ2-7; D ambiguous. CDR3 size: 13 residues. CDR1 and CDR2 from the germline V gene are MNHNY and SVGAGI (reference sequence). Between the trimmed V and J ends, which lost 5 bases and 3 bases, there was a span of 11 bases. The CDR3 region is CASSPDGFYEQYF. In DNA, the CDR3 is TGTGCCAGCAGTCCGGACGGATTCTACGAGCAGTACTTC.

The chain combines TRBV7-9 with TRBJ2-7; TRBD1 is a possible D gene (5 bases). Deletions cut 0 bases from V and 5 bases from J, with 11 bases between. CDR1 is SEHNR and CDR2 is FQNEAQ in the germline V gene (reference sequence). The CDR3 contains 14 residues. CDR3 DNA sequence: TGTGCCAGCAGCTTAGCGGTGGGGCCGCACGAGCAGTACTTC. Its protein product is CASSLAVGPHEQYF.

The V call is TRBV27, the J call TRBJ2-7, with D possibly TRBD1 on 6 matching bases. With 8 bases removed from V and 5 bases from J, the gap between germline ends came to 10 bases. Germline CDR1 is MNHEY and CDR2 is SMNVEV (reference sequence). The CDR3 is 11 amino acids. The CDR3 DNA reads as TGTGCCAGCCACCAGGGGAACGAGCAGTACTTC. Protein sequence: CASHQGNEQYF.

This clone was seen a handful of times. The chain carries TRBV19 and TRBJ1-1, with D unclear. The CDR3 sequence is 13 residues long. From germline, CDR1 is LNHDA and CDR2 SQIVND (reference sequence). V gave up 11 bases and J gave up 1 base, with 14 bases separating them. CDR3 sequence reads: CAGKSAANTEAFF. The CDR3 DNA follows: TGTGCCGGGAAATCTGCGGCGAACACTGAAGCTTTCTTT.

This chain joins TRBV5-1 and TRBJ1-6; no reliable D call. The CDR3 runs to 14 residues. Germline V lookup: CDR1 SGHRS, CDR2 YFSETQ. The V gene lost 2 bases and the J gene lost 7 bases, with 10 bases spanning the gap. For the CDR3, the DNA is TGCGCCAGCAGCTTAACGGGTGGGAATTCACCCCTCCACTTT. It encodes CASSLTGGNSPLHF.

This chain links TRBV6-1 with TRBJ1-1, with TRBD1 matching 8 bases. The CDR3 consists of 14 residues. With V trimmed by 2 bases and J by 4 bases, 3 bases remained unmatched. Germline values: CDR1 MNHNS, CDR2 SASEGT. As DNA, the CDR3 is TGTGCCAGCAGTGAACAGGGGGCGGTCACTGAAGCTTTCTTT. It translates to CASSEQGAVTEAFF.

The rearrangement joins TRBV13 to TRBJ2-7; TRBD1 matches 10 bases. V dropped 5 bases and J dropped 5; count of bases not matched to a gene: 6. CDR1 is PRHDT and CDR2 is FYEKMQ in the germline V gene (reference sequence). The CDR3 extends over 14 amino acids. The CDR3 nucleotides read TGTGCCAGCAGCCACTGGACAGGGGGTGACGAGCAGTACTTC. The encoded protein is CASSHWTGGDEQYF.

This clone was found a few times. The genes are TRBV10-2 and TRBJ1-5; D is possibly TRBD1 (5 bases). Per germline, CDR1 WSHSY and CDR2 SAAADI. The CDR3 length is 14 residues. V lost 6 bases to trimming and J lost 0 bases, with 9 bases between them. CDR3: CASRGRGSNQPQHF. Here the CDR3 DNA reads TGCGCCAGCAGGGGAAGGGGTAGCAATCAGCCCCAGCATTTT.